This is a list of T cell receptor beta chains from one sample in a study of blood T cell repertoires in COVID-19. Some clones are missing from TCRdb's copy, which holds only in-frame ones; the method was immunoSEQ multiplex PCR. The table records approximately 230,000 clones, approximately 79% of them present only once. The sequenced sample consisted of peripheral blood. These receptors were taken from a woman aged 40-49 years with active or convalescent COVID-19. Both conserved end residues are part of each CDR3. The order of the fields is J gene, V gene, clone size, D gene, CDR3 protein, CDR3 DNA. A D gene is named only where the DNA matches it firmly. Size tells how often a clone was seen (once, few, many) or the class of an expanded clone, and some rows leave it out.

j_call: TRBJ1-1; v_call: TRBV9; clone_size: .; d_call: .; cdr3_aa: CASSVVGAEAFF; cdr3_nt: TGTGCCAGCAGCGTAGTTGGAGCTGAAGCTTTCTTT
j_call: TRBJ1-1; v_call: TRBV7-9; clone_size: .; d_call: TRBD1; cdr3_aa: CASSQQGANTEAFF; cdr3_nt: TGTGCCAGCAGCCAACAGGGGGCAAACACTGAAGCTTTCTTT
j_call: TRBJ2-3; v_call: TRBV3-1/TRBV3-2; clone_size: few; d_call: .; cdr3_aa: CASSQEGGTDTQYF; cdr3_nt: TGTGCCAGCAGCCAAGAGGGAGGAACAGATACGCAGTATTTT
j_call: TRBJ1-2; v_call: TRBV6-1; clone_size: .; d_call: .; cdr3_aa: CASSEAPGSPNYGYTF; cdr3_nt: TGTGCCAGCAGTGAAGCGCCGGGGTCCCCTAACTATGGCTACACCTTC
j_call: TRBJ2-2; v_call: TRBV7-3; clone_size: .; d_call: .; cdr3_aa: CASSLSNTGELFF; cdr3_nt: TGTGCCAGCAGCCTTTCGAACACCGGGGAGCTGTTTTTT
j_call: TRBJ1-3; v_call: TRBV7-9; clone_size: .; d_call: .; cdr3_aa: CASSDSSGNTIYF; cdr3_nt: TGTGCCAGCAGCGACTCCTCTGGAAACACCATATATTTT
j_call: TRBJ1-4; v_call: TRBV9; clone_size: once; d_call: TRBD1; cdr3_aa: CASSPRGEKLFF; cdr3_nt: TGTGCCAGCAGCCCCAGGGGGGAAAAACTGTTTTTT
j_call: TRBJ2-3; v_call: TRBV6-2/TRBV6-3; clone_size: .; d_call: TRBD2; cdr3_aa: CASSYGGLAEVDTQYF; cdr3_nt: TGTGCCAGCAGTTACGGGGGACTAGCTGAGGTAGATACGCAGTATTTT
j_call: TRBJ1-6; v_call: TRBV7-9; clone_size: .; d_call: .; cdr3_aa: CASSLTGSNSPLHF; cdr3_nt: TGTGCCAGCAGCTTAACAGGGAGTAATTCACCCCTCCACTTT
j_call: TRBJ1-4; v_call: TRBV2; clone_size: once; d_call: .; cdr3_aa: CASSEAGAQREKLFF; cdr3_nt: TGTGCCAGCAGTGAAGCGGGGGCCCAAAGAGAAAAACTGTTTTTT
j_call: TRBJ2-5; v_call: TRBV29-1; clone_size: .; d_call: .; cdr3_aa: CSVLKPQGERETQYF; cdr3_nt: TGCAGCGTTTTAAAGCCACAGGGAGAGCGAGAGACCCAGTACTTC
j_call: TRBJ1-2; v_call: TRBV28; clone_size: .; d_call: TRBD1; cdr3_aa: CASSFPPGQGGGYTF; cdr3_nt: TGTGCCAGCAGTTTCCCTCCGGGACAGGGGGGAGGCTACACCTTC
j_call: TRBJ2-2; v_call: TRBV12-5; clone_size: few; d_call: .; cdr3_aa: CASGGPEAPRTGELFF; cdr3_nt: TGTGCTAGTGGCGGCCCCGAGGCACCGCGAACCGGGGAGCTGTTTTTT
j_call: TRBJ1-5; v_call: TRBV5-5; clone_size: .; d_call: .; cdr3_aa: CASSLVPGSGQPQHF; cdr3_nt: TGTGCCAGCAGCTTGGTACCAGGCTCCGGACAGCCCCAGCATTTT
j_call: TRBJ2-2; v_call: TRBV10-2; clone_size: .; d_call: .; cdr3_aa: CASSEGRVYTGELFF; cdr3_nt: TGCGCCAGCAGTGAGGGGCGGGTCTACACCGGGGAGCTGTTTTTT
j_call: TRBJ1-1; v_call: TRBV28; clone_size: .; d_call: .; cdr3_aa: CASSSQGTYTEAFF; cdr3_nt: TGTGCCAGCAGTTCACAGGGTACTTACACTGAAGCTTTCTTT
j_call: TRBJ2-2; v_call: TRBV30; clone_size: .; d_call: TRBD2; cdr3_aa: CAWRVLWRGGEAGELFF; cdr3_nt: TGTGCCTGGAGGGTACTTTGGCGGGGGGGCGAGGCCGGGGAGCTGTTTTTT
j_call: TRBJ2-5; v_call: TRBV7-6; clone_size: .; d_call: .; cdr3_aa: CASSPQGYIGWEDWQETQYF; cdr3_nt: TGTGCCAGCAGCCCCCAGGGTTACATCGGCTGGGAGGATTGGCAAGAGACCCAGTACTTC
j_call: TRBJ2-3; v_call: TRBV4-1; clone_size: .; d_call: TRBD2; cdr3_aa: CASSPQAGGPHF; cdr3_nt: TGCGCCAGCAGCCCCCAAGCGGGGGGGCCGCATTTT
j_call: TRBJ2-2; v_call: TRBV9; clone_size: .; d_call: .; cdr3_aa: CASGTGNTGELFF; cdr3_nt: TGTGCCAGCGGCACGGGGAACACCGGGGAGCTGTTTTTT
j_call: TRBJ1-1; v_call: TRBV3-1/TRBV3-2; clone_size: .; d_call: .; cdr3_aa: CASTTARGTEAFF; cdr3_nt: TGTGCCAGCACCACCGCCCGGGGAACTGAAGCTTTCTTT
j_call: TRBJ1-4; v_call: TRBV18; clone_size: .; d_call: .; cdr3_aa: CASSLGSRDEKLFF; cdr3_nt: TGTGCCAGCTCACTCGGGTCCAGGGATGAAAAACTGTTTTTT
j_call: TRBJ2-2; v_call: TRBV7-9; clone_size: .; d_call: .; cdr3_aa: CASSYRVLDTGELFF; cdr3_nt: TGTGCCAGCAGCTACAGGGTTTTGGACACCGGGGAGCTGTTTTTT
j_call: TRBJ1-4; v_call: TRBV19; clone_size: .; d_call: .; cdr3_aa: CASSIRVDGEKLFF; cdr3_nt: TGTGCCAGTAGTATCAGGGTGGATGGAGAAAAACTGTTTTTT
j_call: TRBJ2-1; v_call: TRBV7-7; clone_size: .; d_call: .; cdr3_aa: CASSLEGAGLGEQFF; cdr3_nt: TGTGCTAGCAGCTTAGAAGGGGCGGGGTTGGGTGAGCAGTTCTTC
j_call: TRBJ2-5; v_call: TRBV6-5; clone_size: .; d_call: TRBD1; cdr3_aa: CASRGGTGKWETQYF; cdr3_nt: TGTGCCAGTCGAGGCGGGACAGGGAAATGGGAGACCCAGTACTTC
j_call: TRBJ2-7; v_call: TRBV6-5; clone_size: .; d_call: .; cdr3_aa: CASRTGGSDEQYF; cdr3_nt: TGTGCCAGCAGAACAGGAGGGTCCGACGAGCAGTACTTC
j_call: TRBJ2-5; v_call: TRBV2; clone_size: .; d_call: .; cdr3_aa: CASSVSTGRGGETQYF; cdr3_nt: TGTGCCAGCAGTGTATCCACAGGGAGGGGAGGGGAGACCCAGTACTTC
j_call: TRBJ1-1; v_call: TRBV11-3; clone_size: few; d_call: TRBD1; cdr3_aa: CASSLGTGGNTEAFF; cdr3_nt: TGTGCCAGCAGCTTAGGGACAGGGGGCAACACTGAAGCTTTCTTT
j_call: TRBJ1-3; v_call: TRBV9; clone_size: .; d_call: .; cdr3_aa: CASSVPPGNTIYF; cdr3_nt: TGTGCCAGCAGCGTCCCTCCTGGAAACACCATATATTTT
j_call: TRBJ1-2; v_call: TRBV5-1; clone_size: .; d_call: TRBD1; cdr3_aa: CASSLGNRGLNYGYTF; cdr3_nt: TGCGCCAGCAGCTTGGGGAACAGGGGCCTTAACTATGGCTACACCTTC
j_call: TRBJ1-6; v_call: TRBV3-1/TRBV3-2; clone_size: .; d_call: TRBD1; cdr3_aa: CASSQVPGTEGSPLHF; cdr3_nt: TGTGCCAGCAGCCAAGTTCCCGGGACAGAAGGCTCACCCCTCCACTTT
j_call: TRBJ2-1; v_call: TRBV24-1; clone_size: .; d_call: .; cdr3_aa: CATSEAHNEQFF; cdr3_nt: TGTGCCACCAGTGAGGCCCACAATGAGCAGTTCTTC
j_call: TRBJ2-7; v_call: TRBV21-1; clone_size: .; d_call: .; cdr3_aa: CASIGDGGSYEQYF; cdr3_nt: TGTGCCAGCATAGGAGACGGTGGGTCCTACGAGCAGTACTTC
j_call: TRBJ1-1; v_call: TRBV9; clone_size: .; d_call: .; cdr3_aa: CASSVGQGDTEAFF; cdr3_nt: TGTGCCAGCAGCGTAGGGCAGGGCGACACTGAAGCTTTCTTT
j_call: TRBJ1-4; v_call: TRBV4-2; clone_size: .; d_call: .; cdr3_aa: CASSQDSRKLFF; cdr3_nt: TGTGCCAGCAGCCAAGATAGTAGAAAACTGTTTTTT
j_call: TRBJ1-1; v_call: TRBV24-1; clone_size: .; d_call: .; cdr3_aa: CATSDGAENTEAFF; cdr3_nt: TGTGCCACCAGTGATGGGGCGGAGAACACTGAAGCTTTCTTT
j_call: TRBJ2-3; v_call: TRBV13; clone_size: .; d_call: TRBD1; cdr3_aa: CASSFWDSPTDTQYF; cdr3_nt: TGTGCCAGCAGCTTTTGGGACAGCCCCACAGATACGCAGTATTTT
j_call: TRBJ1-2; v_call: TRBV27; clone_size: .; d_call: TRBD1; cdr3_aa: CASSLTGDYGYTF; cdr3_nt: TGTGCCAGCAGTTTGACAGGGGATTATGGCTACACCTTC
j_call: TRBJ2-7; v_call: TRBV4-1; clone_size: .; d_call: .; cdr3_aa: CASSQDSLYEQYF; cdr3_nt: TGCGCCAGCAGCCAAGATTCCCTCTACGAGCAGTACTTC
j_call: TRBJ1-5; v_call: TRBV7-9; clone_size: .; d_call: TRBD1; cdr3_aa: CASSTGTDSNQPQHF; cdr3_nt: TGTGCCAGCAGCACCGGGACAGATAGCAATCAGCCCCAGCATTTT
j_call: TRBJ1-5; v_call: TRBV4-1; clone_size: once; d_call: TRBD1; cdr3_aa: CASSQDRGSNQPQHF; cdr3_nt: TGCGCCAGCAGCCAAGACAGGGGGAGCAATCAGCCCCAGCATTTT
j_call: TRBJ1-6; v_call: TRBV27; clone_size: .; d_call: TRBD1; cdr3_aa: CASSRDSRSYNSPLHF; cdr3_nt: TGTGCCAGCAGTAGGGACAGCCGCTCCTATAATTCACCCCTCCACTTT
j_call: TRBJ1-2; v_call: TRBV15; clone_size: .; d_call: .; cdr3_aa: CATSRDTTALYGYTF; cdr3_nt: TGTGCCACCAGCAGAGATACAACAGCTCTCTATGGCTACACCTTC
j_call: TRBJ2-2; v_call: TRBV5-4; clone_size: few; d_call: TRBD1; cdr3_aa: CASSPTGDPSTGELFF; cdr3_nt: TGTGCCAGCAGCCCTACAGGGGACCCATCCACCGGGGAGCTGTTTTTT
j_call: TRBJ1-2; v_call: TRBV3-1/TRBV3-2; clone_size: .; d_call: TRBD1; cdr3_aa: CASSHRDRDLYTF; cdr3_nt: TGTGCCAGCAGCCACCGGGACAGGGATCTCTACACCTTC
j_call: TRBJ1-6; v_call: TRBV27; clone_size: .; d_call: .; cdr3_aa: CASSGDYEGSPLHF; cdr3_nt: TGTGCCAGCAGTGGAGATTATGAGGGATCACCCCTCCACTTT
j_call: TRBJ1-6; v_call: TRBV6-4; clone_size: .; d_call: .; cdr3_aa: CATSAQGSYNSPLHF; cdr3_nt: TGTGCCACCTCGGCACAGGGCTCCTATAATTCACCCCTCCACTTT